The 12 T cell receptor beta chains presented below share a single source sample, sequenced in a study of tumor-infiltrating lymphocytes in primary liver carcinoma (dated by TCRdb to about 2017). Blood RNA was extracted from unsorted whole blood using TRIzol reagent, and germline DNA was obtained with the DNeasy Blood & Tissue kit. The instrument given in TCRdb is Illumina HiSeq 2500. A constant-region primer and ProtoScript II reverse transcriptase were used to reverse-transcribe TCRbeta-specific cDNA from 500 ng total RNA. Construction of the TCRbeta libraries relied on three nested rounds of multiplex PCR, following a slightly modified ARM-PCR procedure. The first two PCR rounds used multiplex TRBV1-TRBV30 forward primers with a Cbeta reverse primer, each for 10 cycles. The raw public reads went through TCRdb reprocessing: fastp at Q25, MiXCR clone calling, in-frame beta chains kept. Rows with a matching CDR3 protein are joined into one entry that keeps the most common DNA and genes. For this sample the table gives a few hundred thousand distinct CDR3 sequences, of which more than 55% were detected only once. About 15% of the sample comes from the top ten.

The sequencing input was peripheral blood. These receptors came from a woman aged 30 to 39 with primary liver carcinoma and hepatitis B virus infection.

Comments on this clonotype: One junction end does not reproduce the germline sequence, and a read error may be involved. This sequence joins TRBV11-3 and TRBJ2-4; TRBD2 might be the D (5 bases). The CDR3 totals 13 residues. The V gene's germline CDR1 is SGHNT and CDR2 YENEEA. The CDR3 loop is CDSGPRPANIQYF. In nucleotides, the CDR3 is TGTGACAGCGGCCCTCGGCCAGCCAACATTCAGTACTTC. Together with reference TRBV11-3 and TRBJ2-4, the CDR3 gives the full variable domain: EAGVVQSPRYKIIEKKQPVAFWCNPISGHNTLYWYLQNLGQGPELLIRYENEEAVDDSQLPKDRFSAERLKGVDSTLKIQPAELGDSAVYLCDSGPRPANIQYFGAGTRLSVL.

The table lists this clonotype with many counts. The chain recombines TRBV6-2 or TRBV6-3 with TRBJ1-5; a weak D match, TRBD1 (6 bases). Germline V gives CDR1 MNHEY, CDR2 SVGEGT. CDR3 length: 16 amino acids. The germline V and J ends were trimmed by 2 bases and 7 bases, with 18 bases remaining between them. Written as DNA, the CDR3 is TGTGCCAGCAGTTACGGGGGCCCAGGGGCTCACCAGCCCCAGCATTTT. Translation: CASSYGGPGAHQPQHF.

This rearrangement joins TRBV2 to TRBJ2-7; a possible D gene is TRBD2 (5 bases). V was cut by 2 bases and J by 4 bases, with 6 bases left in between. This CDR3 has 12 amino acids. In germline, CDR1 is SNHLY, CDR2 FYNNEI. DNA of the CDR3: TGTGCCAGCAGTGAATCGGGGTACGAGCAGTACTTC. Residues: CASSESGYEQYF.

This clonotype was counted a single time. The junction differs from germline at one of its ends, possibly a read error. This sequence joins TRBV6-1 and TRBJ2-3; either TRBD1 or TRBD2 may supply D (5 bases each). The CDR3 is made up of 10 amino acids. Germline V gene sequence: CDR1 MNHNS, CDR2 SASEGT. The CDR3: CSSSEGTQYF. In DNA form, the CDR3 reads TGTTCCAGCAGTGAGGGGACGCAGTATTTT.

About this clonotype itself: One end of the junction is discordant with germline, which a read error may explain. The V gene is TRBV4-1, the J gene TRBJ1-1, with no clear D. CDR3 length: 13 residues. The V gene's germline CDR1 is MGHRA and CDR2 YSYEKL. This CDR3 reads CASRQVPGTEAFF. The CDR3 DNA sequence: TGCGCCAGCAGGCAAGTCCCGGGCACTGAAGCTTTCTTT.

V gene TRBV5-5 combines with J gene TRBJ2-2; D is tentatively TRBD1 or TRBD2 (5 bases each). This CDR3 is 17 amino acids long. Looked up from germline, CDR1 is SGHKS and CDR2 is YYEKEE (reference sequence). Trimming shortened V by 4 bases and J by 0 bases, and 16 bases separated the two germline ends. CDR3: CASSPGQADSNTGELFF. The CDR3 nucleotides are TGTGCCAGCAGCCCTGGACAAGCGGATTCGAACACCGGGGAGCTGTTTTTT.

As to this clonotype: It may be a read error: a sequence one base away is much more abundant. The rearrangement joins TRBV6-6 to TRBJ2-1, with 10 bases lining up with TRBD2. CDR1 and CDR2 (germline): MNHNY, SVGAGI (reference sequence). The junction had 5 bases not matched to a gene; V was cut back by 4 bases and J by 2 bases. The CDR3 runs to 16 residues. Written as DNA, the CDR3 is TGTGCCAGCAGTTCCGGACTAGCGGAGACCTACAATGAGCAGTTCTTC. This encodes CASSSGLAETYNEQFF.

CDR3 loop: CASSVGSGGRHGYTF. Written as DNA, the CDR3 is TGTGCCAGCAGCGTGGGGAGTGGGGGAAGACATGGCTACACCTTC. This chain connects TRBV9 to TRBJ1-2; a possible D gene is TRBD1 (5 bases). V was pared by 2 bases and J by 6 bases, with 17 bases between. CDR1 and CDR2 from the germline V gene are SGDLS and YYNGEE. The CDR3 is 15 amino acids.

A remark on this clonotype: One junction end disagrees with the germline gene, perhaps due to a read error. This chain links TRBV10-3 with TRBJ2-5; a possible D gene is TRBD2 (5 bases). Germline V gene lookup returns CDR1 ENHRY and CDR2 SYGVKD. The CDR3 extends over 14 amino acids. The CDR3 nucleotides are TGTGTCATCAGTGAGGGCTACTCGCAAGAGACCCAGTACTTC. Residues: CVISEGYSQETQYF.

About this clonotype itself: A much larger clonotype is one base distant, so this may be a read error. The rearrangement joins TRBV29-1 to TRBJ2-5; D gene unclear. Germline V gene sequence: CDR1 SQVTM, CDR2 ANQGSEA. The CDR3 runs to 17 residues. In DNA, the CDR3 is TGCAGCGTTGAAGATCTCCACTTCACAGAACCCCTAGAGACCCAGCACTTC. Amino acids: CSVEDLHFTEPLETQHF.

On this clonotype itself: A read error may be the cause here, since a much bigger clone is one base away. The chain links TRBV12-3 or TRBV12-4 to TRBJ1-5; 7 nucleotides match TRBD1. The CDR3 contains 15 residues. Trimming cost V 8 bases and J 2 bases; bases outside gene matches: 9. CDR3 region: CASGSSGGRNQPQHF. CDR3 DNA sequence: TGTGCCAGCGGTTCTTCAGGGGGACGCAATCAGCCCCAGCATTTT.

This clonotype was recorded at least ten times. The chain has TRBV7-8 and TRBJ2-7, with D possibly being TRBD2 (5 bases). The CDR3 runs 11 residues. Germline CDR1 reads SGHVS; CDR2 reads FQNEAQ. V gave up 5 bases and J gave up 3 bases, with 5 bases separating them. The CDR3 DNA reads as TGTGCCAGCAGCGACTACTACGAGCAGTACTTC. This encodes CASSDYYEQYF.